This T cell receptor beta chain came from a study of shared clonotypes between healthy human individuals. General study points: Rarefaction demonstrated incomplete sorted-subset sequencing despite large depth. Clonotypes shared by all four sorted-subset donors had higher generation probabilities than non-shared clonotypes.

Positive CCR7 selection of CD45RO-negative cells yielded the naive CD8 cells, and terminally differentiated effector memory CD45RA+ cells were excluded. Every donor, a Caucasian adult, lived in Nashville, Tennessee. About this clone itself: Its antigen is currently unknown.

Assay used: immunoSEQ multiplex PCR; TCRdb lists only in-frame clones, some missing. The table has roughly 2,000,000 clones, just under 95% seen once. CDR1 and CDR2 (germline): SGHVS, FNYEAQ. This CDR3 contains 13 residues. J lost 5 bases, V lost 5 bases, and 1 base had no gene match. The source is a man aged 18 to 30 in good health. Some clones in this sample may be carry-over from other donors' samples. Sequenced input: naive CD8+ T cells from PBMCs. The V call is TRBV7-6, the J call TRBJ2-1; 9 bases align to TRBD2. The CDR3 reads CASSGLANNEQFF. The CDR3 DNA reads TGTGCCAGCAGCGGACTAGCGAACAATGAGCAGTTCTTC.